This T cell receptor (beta chain) was recovered during a study of radiotherapy plus CTLA-4 blockade in lung cancer. Turning to the study itself: Objective responses arose in approximately 19% of patients, and over 25% experienced disease control. Whole-study results and caveats: Among blood TCR repertoires after radiotherapy plus ipilimumab, tumor-derived clones expanded. How blood T cell clones changed early, along with interferon-beta, reportedly forecast response best.

Comments on this clone: What it binds is not known.

TCRdb's copy holds only in-frame clones and misses some; the assay was immunoSEQ multiplex PCR. Here the sample spans tens of thousands of clones, around 76% being singletons. The sequence came from a human donor with non-small cell lung cancer who had a partial response to radiotherapy plus ipilimumab. Some clones in this sample may be carry-over from other donors' samples. The specimen comprised peripheral blood, sampled from a patient treated with radiotherapy plus ipilimumab.

CDR3 in amino acids: CSVRQGAVSYNEQFF. The CDR3 coding sequence is TGCAGCGTCCGACAGGGGGCGGTCTCCTACAATGAGCAGTTCTTC. The chain combines TRBV29-1 with TRBJ2-1; 10 bases match TRBD1. Germline CDR1 SQVTM, CDR2 ANQGSEA. The CDR3 contains 15 residues. Trimming cost V 6 bases and J 0 bases; bases outside gene matches: 5.